The 2 T cell receptor beta chains below all came from one sample that was sequenced in a study of long-term antiretroviral therapy in people with HIV (dated 2022 in TCRdb). The immunoSEQ hsTCRB v3.0 assay was used at survey level resolution to sequence the TRB variable region. The clones in this table, taken by TCRdb from immuneACCESS, are in-frame only. Not every clone is retained; where verified, under half of the shortfall comes from an unresolved V gene, and the cause of the rest is unknown. This sample gives 25,000 to 30,000 clones in total; roughly 90% of them show up just once. Clones ranked in the top ten supply 3.6% of the sample. The sample in question was unsorted PBMCs, obtained 1.8 years after starting antiretroviral therapy. The receptors stem from a woman younger than 30 with HIV.

V usage is TRBV23-1 and J usage is TRBJ1-5, with D perhaps matching TRBD1 (6 bases). TRBV23-1 is sorted into the ORF group, with uncertain function. V was trimmed by 3 bases and J by 4 bases, leaving 13 bases between them. This CDR3 contains 15 residues. As DNA, the CDR3 is TGCGCCAGCAGTCATACAGGGAGGAAGAATCAGCCCCAGCATTTT. This encodes CASSHTGRKNQPQHF.

The J gene is TRBJ1-4, the V gene TRBV6-4; D is perhaps TRBD1 (5 bases). Germline assignment: CDR1 MRHNA and CDR2 SNTAGT. The ends were cut back, 5 bases at V and 7 bases at J, with 11 bases in the middle. The CDR3 covers 13 residues. CDR3 nucleotides: TGTGCCAGCAGTATCGTCGGGGGTGAAAAACTGTTTTTT. This encodes CASSIVGGEKLFF.